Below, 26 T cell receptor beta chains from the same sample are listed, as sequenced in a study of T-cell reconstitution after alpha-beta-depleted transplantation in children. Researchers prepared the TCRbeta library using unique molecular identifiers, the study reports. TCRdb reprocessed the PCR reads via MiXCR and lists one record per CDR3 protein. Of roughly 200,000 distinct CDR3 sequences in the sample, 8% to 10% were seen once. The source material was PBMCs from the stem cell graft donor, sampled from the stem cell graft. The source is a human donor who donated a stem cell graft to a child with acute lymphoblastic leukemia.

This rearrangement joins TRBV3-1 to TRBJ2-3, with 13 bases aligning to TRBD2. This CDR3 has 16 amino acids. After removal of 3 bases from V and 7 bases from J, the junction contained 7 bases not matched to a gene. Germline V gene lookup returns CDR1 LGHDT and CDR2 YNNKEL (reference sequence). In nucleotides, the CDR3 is TGTGCCAGCAGCCAGCGGACTAGCGGGGGTCGGTATACGCAGTATTTT. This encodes CASSQRTSGGRYTQYF.

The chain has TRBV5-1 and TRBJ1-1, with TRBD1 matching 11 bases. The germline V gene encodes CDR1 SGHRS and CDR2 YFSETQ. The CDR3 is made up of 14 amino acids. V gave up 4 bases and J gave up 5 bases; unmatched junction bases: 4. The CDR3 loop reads CASSEGQGGTEAFF. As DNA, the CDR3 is TGCGCCAGCAGCGAGGGACAGGGGGGGACTGAAGCTTTCTTT.

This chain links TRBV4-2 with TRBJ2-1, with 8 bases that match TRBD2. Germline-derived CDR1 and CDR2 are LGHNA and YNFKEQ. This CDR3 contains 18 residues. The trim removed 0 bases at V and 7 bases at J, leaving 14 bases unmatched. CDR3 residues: CASSQDPTSGVPTNEQFF. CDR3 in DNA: TGTGCCAGCAGCCAAGATCCTACTAGCGGCGTCCCTACAAATGAGCAGTTCTTC.

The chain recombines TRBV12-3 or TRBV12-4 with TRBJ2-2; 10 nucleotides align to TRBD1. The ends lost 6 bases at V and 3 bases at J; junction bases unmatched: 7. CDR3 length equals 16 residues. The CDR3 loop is CASRRDRGPHTGELFF. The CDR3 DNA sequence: TGTGCCAGCAGGCGAGACAGGGGGCCCCACACCGGGGAGCTGTTTTTT.

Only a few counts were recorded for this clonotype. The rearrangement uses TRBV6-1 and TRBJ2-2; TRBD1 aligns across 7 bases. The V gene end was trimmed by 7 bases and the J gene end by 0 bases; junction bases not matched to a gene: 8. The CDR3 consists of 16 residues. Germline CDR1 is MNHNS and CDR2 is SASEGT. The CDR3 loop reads CASTHPQGANTGELFF. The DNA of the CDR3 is TGTGCCAGCACCCACCCGCAGGGGGCGAACACCGGGGAGCTGTTTTTT.

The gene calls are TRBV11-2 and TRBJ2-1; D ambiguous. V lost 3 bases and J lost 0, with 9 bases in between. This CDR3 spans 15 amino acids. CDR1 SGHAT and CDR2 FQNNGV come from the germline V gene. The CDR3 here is CASSFVDSSYNEQFF. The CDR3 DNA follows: TGTGCCAGCAGCTTCGTGGATAGCTCCTACAATGAGCAGTTCTTC.

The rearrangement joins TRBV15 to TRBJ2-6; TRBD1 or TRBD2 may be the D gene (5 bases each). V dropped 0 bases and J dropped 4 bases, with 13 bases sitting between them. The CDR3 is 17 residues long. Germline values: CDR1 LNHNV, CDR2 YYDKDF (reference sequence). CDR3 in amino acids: CATSRDVVGTGANVLTF. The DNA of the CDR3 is TGTGCCACCAGCAGAGATGTTGTGGGGACGGGGGCCAACGTCCTGACTTTC.

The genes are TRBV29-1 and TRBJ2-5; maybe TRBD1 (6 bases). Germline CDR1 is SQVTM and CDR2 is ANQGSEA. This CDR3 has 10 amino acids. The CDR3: CYREPETQYF. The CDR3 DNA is TGCTACAGGGAGCCGGAGACCCAGTACTTC. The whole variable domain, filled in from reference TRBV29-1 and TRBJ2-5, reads SAVISQKPSRDICQRGTSLTIQCQVDSQVTMMFWYRQQPGQSLTLIATANQGSEATYESGFVIDKFPISRPNLTFSTLTVSNMSPEDSSIYLCYREPETQYFGPGTRLLVL.

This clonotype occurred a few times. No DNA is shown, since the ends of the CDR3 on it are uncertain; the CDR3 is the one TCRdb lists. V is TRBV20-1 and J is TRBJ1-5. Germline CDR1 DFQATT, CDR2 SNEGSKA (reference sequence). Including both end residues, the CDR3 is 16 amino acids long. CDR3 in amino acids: CSAPFGPGLGNQPQHF.

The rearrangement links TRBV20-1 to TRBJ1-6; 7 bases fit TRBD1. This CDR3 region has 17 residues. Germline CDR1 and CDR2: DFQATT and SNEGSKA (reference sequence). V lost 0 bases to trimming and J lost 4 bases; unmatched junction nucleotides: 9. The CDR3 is CSAREGRTGQYNSPLHF. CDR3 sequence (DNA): TGCAGTGCTAGAGAAGGCAGAACGGGACAGTATAATTCACCCCTCCACTTT.

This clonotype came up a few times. The CDR3: CASSLGGLLAGHTGELFF. The DNA of the CDR3 is TGCGCCAGCAGCCTCGGGGGTTTACTAGCGGGGCACACCGGGGAGCTGTTTTTT. This sequence joins TRBV5-1 and TRBJ2-2, with 10 positions matching TRBD2. Germline V lookup: CDR1 SGHRS, CDR2 YFSETQ. CDR3 length: 18 amino acids. V was pared by 4 bases and J by 3 bases, with 12 bases of the junction left unmatched.

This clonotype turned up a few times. The CDR3 sequence is CASSLGGTSSYEQYF. The CDR3 nucleotides are TGTGCCAGCAGCTTAGGGGGCACAAGCTCCTACGAGCAGTACTTC. V gene TRBV7-2 combines with J gene TRBJ2-7; TRBD1 might be the D (5 bases). Germline CDR1 SGHTA, CDR2 FQGNSA. This CDR3 comprises 15 residues. V lost 1 base, J lost 0 bases, and 10 bases lay in between.

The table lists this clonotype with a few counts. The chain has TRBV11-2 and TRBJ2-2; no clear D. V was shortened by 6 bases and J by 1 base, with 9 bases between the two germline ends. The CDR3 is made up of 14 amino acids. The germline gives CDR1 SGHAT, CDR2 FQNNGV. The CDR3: CASRGIENTGELFF. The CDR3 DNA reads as TGTGCCAGCAGGGGAATTGAGAACACCGGGGAGCTGTTTTTT.

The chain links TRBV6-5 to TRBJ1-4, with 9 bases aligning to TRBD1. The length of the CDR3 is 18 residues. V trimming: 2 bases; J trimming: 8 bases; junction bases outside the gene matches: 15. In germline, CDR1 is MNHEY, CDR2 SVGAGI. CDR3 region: CASSYAVPGQGRGEKLFF. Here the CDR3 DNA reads TGTGCCAGCAGTTACGCCGTCCCGGGACAGGGCCGGGGCGAAAAACTGTTTTTT.

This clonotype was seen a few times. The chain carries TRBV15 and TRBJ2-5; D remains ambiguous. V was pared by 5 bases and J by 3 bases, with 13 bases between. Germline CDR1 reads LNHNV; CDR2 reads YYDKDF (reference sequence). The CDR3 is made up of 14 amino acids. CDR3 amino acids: CATSPGRLEETQYF. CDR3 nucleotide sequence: TGTGCCACCAGCCCGGGCAGACTGGAAGAGACCCAGTACTTC.

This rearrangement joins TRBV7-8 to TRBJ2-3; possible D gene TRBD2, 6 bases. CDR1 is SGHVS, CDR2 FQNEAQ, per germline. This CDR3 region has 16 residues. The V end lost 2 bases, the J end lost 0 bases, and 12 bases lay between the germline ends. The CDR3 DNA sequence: TGTGCCAGCAGCTTATCAGCGGCGGGGAGCACAGATACGCAGTATTTT. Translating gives CASSLSAAGSTDTQYF.

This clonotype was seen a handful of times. CDR3 residues: CASSTLRQSQKLYGYTF. CDR3 in DNA: TGTGCCAGCAGCACCCTCAGACAATCCCAAAAACTCTATGGCTACACCTTC. This chain connects TRBV6-1 to TRBJ1-2; the D is unclear. This CDR3 spans 17 amino acids. The V end was cut by 6 bases, the J end by 4 bases, with 24 bases between. Germline loops: CDR1 MNHNS, CDR2 SASEGT.

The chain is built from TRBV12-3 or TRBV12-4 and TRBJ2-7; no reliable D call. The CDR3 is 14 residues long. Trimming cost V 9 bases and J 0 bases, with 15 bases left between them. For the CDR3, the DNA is TGTGCCAGAATATTCAGGCGCCTCTCCTACGAGCAGTACTTC. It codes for CARIFRRLSYEQYF.

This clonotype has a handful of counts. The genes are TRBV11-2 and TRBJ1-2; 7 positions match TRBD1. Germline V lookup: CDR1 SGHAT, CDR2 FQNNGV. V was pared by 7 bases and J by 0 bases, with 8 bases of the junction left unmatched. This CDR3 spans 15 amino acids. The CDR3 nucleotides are TGTGCCAGCACCAATGACAGGGTAGCTAACTATGGCTACACCTTC. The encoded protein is CASTNDRVANYGYTF.

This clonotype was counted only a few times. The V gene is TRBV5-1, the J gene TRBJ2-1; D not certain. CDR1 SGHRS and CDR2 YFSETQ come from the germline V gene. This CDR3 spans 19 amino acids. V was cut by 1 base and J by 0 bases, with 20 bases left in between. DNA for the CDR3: TGCGCCAGCAGCTTGACCCACGGGCAGGTCATAAGCTCCTACAATGAGCAGTTCTTC. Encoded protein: CASSLTHGQVISSYNEQFF.

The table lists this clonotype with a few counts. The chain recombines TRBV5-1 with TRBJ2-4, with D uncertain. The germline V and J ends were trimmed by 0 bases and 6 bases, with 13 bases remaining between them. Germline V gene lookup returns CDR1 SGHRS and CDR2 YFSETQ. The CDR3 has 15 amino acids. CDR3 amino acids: CASSLEIGKGNIQYF. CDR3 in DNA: TGCGCCAGCAGCTTGGAGATCGGAAAGGGAAACATTCAGTACTTC.

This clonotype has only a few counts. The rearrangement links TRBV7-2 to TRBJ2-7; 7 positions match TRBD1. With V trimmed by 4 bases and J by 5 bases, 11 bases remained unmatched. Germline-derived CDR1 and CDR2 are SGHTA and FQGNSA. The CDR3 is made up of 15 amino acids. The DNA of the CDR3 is TGTGCCAGCAGCTCCTTTGACAGGGTGACGAACGAGCAGTACTTC. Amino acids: CASSSFDRVTNEQYF.

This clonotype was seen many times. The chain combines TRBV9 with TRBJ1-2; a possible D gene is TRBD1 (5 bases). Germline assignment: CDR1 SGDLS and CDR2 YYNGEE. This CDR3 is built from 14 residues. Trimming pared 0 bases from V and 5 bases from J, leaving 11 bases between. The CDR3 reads CASSVEGTGYGYTF. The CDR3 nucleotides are TGTGCCAGCAGCGTAGAAGGGACCGGATATGGCTACACCTTC.

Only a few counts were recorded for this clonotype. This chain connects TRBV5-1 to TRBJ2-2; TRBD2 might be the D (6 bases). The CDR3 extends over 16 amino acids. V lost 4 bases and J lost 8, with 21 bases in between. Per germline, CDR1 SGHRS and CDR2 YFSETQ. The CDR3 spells CASSPPRAGRLGELFF. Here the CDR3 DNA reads TGCGCCAGCAGCCCCCCCCGAGCAGGGAGGCTGGGGGAGCTGTTTTTT. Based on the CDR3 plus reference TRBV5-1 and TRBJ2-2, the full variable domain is KAGVTQTPRYLIKTRGQQVTLSCSPISGHRSVSWYQQTPGQGLQFLFEYFSETQRNKGNFPGRFSGRQFSNSRSEMNVSTLELGDSALYLCASSPPRAGRLGELFFGEGSRLTVL.

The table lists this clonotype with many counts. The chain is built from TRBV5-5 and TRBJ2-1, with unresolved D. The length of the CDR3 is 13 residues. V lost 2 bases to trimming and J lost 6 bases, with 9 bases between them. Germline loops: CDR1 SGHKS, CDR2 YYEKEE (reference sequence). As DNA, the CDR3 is TGTGCCAGCAGCTTAGGACCGGCCAATGAGCAGTTCTTC. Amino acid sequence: CASSLGPANEQFF.

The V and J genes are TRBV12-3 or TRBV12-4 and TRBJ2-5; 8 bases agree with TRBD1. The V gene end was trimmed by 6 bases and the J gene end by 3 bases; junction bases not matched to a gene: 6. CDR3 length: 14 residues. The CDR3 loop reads CASSETGAEETQYF. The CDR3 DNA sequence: TGTGCCAGCAGCGAGACAGGGGCGGAAGAGACCCAGTACTTC.